What follows are 19 T cell receptor beta chains derived from one specimen sequenced in a study of cytomegalovirus exposure and HLA in healthy donors. Method: immunoSEQ multiplex PCR; TCRdb's copy keeps in-frame clones and lacks some. The repertoire holds approximately 76,000 clones, approximately 95% seen once, with roughly 2% in the top ten. What was sequenced was PBMCs. The receptors were gathered from a woman aged 18-30 years in good health and CMV-seronegative.

The CDR3 nucleotides read TGTGCCAGCAGCTTAGCCCTTGGAGGGATCTCCTACGAGCAGTACTTC. Amino acids: CASSLALGGISYEQYF. The chain is built from TRBV7-2 and TRBJ2-7; perhaps TRBD2 as D (6 bases). Germline values: CDR1 SGHTA, CDR2 FQGNSA. V shed 0 bases and J shed 0 bases, with 12 bases lying between them. CDR3 size: 16 residues. The whole variable domain, filled in from reference TRBV7-2 and TRBJ2-7, reads GAGVSQSPSNKVTEKGKDVELRCDPISGHTALYWYRQSLGQGLEFLIYFQGNSAPDKSGLPSDRFSAERTGGSVSTLTIQRTQQEDSAVYLCASSLALGGISYEQYFGPGTRLTVT.

Notes on this clone: The junction departs from germline at one end; a sequencing error may be responsible. The chain links TRBV6-5 to TRBJ2-5; D is uncertain. CDR1 is MNHEY, CDR2 SVGAGI, per germline. The CDR3 extends over 15 amino acids. CDR3 sequence (DNA): TGTGCCAGCAGTAACTCAACAGCAGCACAAGAGACCCAGTACTTC. Amino acids: CASSNSTAAQETQYF.

The chain has TRBV7-9 and TRBJ2-7; 10 bases map to TRBD1. Trimming cost V 4 bases and J 5 bases; bases outside gene matches: 14. The CDR3 is 17 residues long. Germline-derived CDR1 and CDR2 are SEHNR and FQNEAQ (reference sequence). In DNA, the CDR3 is TGTGCCAGCAGCTGGGGCGGACAGGGGGGAAATCGTAACGAGCAGTACTTC. This encodes CASSWGGQGGNRNEQYF.

The V call is TRBV2, the J call TRBJ1-6; no reliable D call. With 1 base removed from V and 11 bases from J, the gap between germline ends came to 6 bases. CDR3 length: 12 amino acids. From germline, CDR1 is SNHLY and CDR2 FYNNEI. CDR3 region: CASSEGVPPLHF. The CDR3 DNA reads as TGTGCCAGCAGTGAAGGAGTTCCACCCCTCCACTTT.

The chain employs TRBV5-1 and TRBJ2-3; D ambiguous. V was cut by 0 bases and J by 4 bases, with 9 bases left in between. Per germline, CDR1 SGHRS and CDR2 YFSETQ. The CDR3 is 14 residues long. For the CDR3, the DNA is TGCGCCAGCAGCTTGGAAGAGGCCCCAGATACGCAGTATTTT. It codes for CASSLEEAPDTQYF.

The chain uses TRBV11-3 and TRBJ2-7, with 12 bases that match TRBD1. Germline V CDR1 and CDR2: SGHNT, YENEEA. The CDR3 is 17 amino acids. Trimming cost V 1 base and J 4 bases; bases outside gene matches: 8. CDR3 sequence: CASSLGDTGQGAYEQYF. The CDR3 region has the DNA TGTGCCAGCAGCTTAGGTGACACGGGACAGGGGGCGTACGAGCAGTACTTC.

The V gene is TRBV19, the J gene TRBJ1-1; D unclear. The germline V gene encodes CDR1 LNHDA and CDR2 SQIVND (reference sequence). The CDR3 sequence is 11 residues long. V was shortened by 3 bases and J by 5 bases, with 4 bases between the two germline ends. The CDR3 loop is CASSMSTEAFF. Here the CDR3 DNA reads TGTGCCAGTAGTATGAGTACTGAAGCTTTCTTT.

The chain has TRBV30 and TRBJ1-1, with D perhaps matching TRBD1 (6 bases). The germline CDR1 and CDR2 sequences are GTSNPN and SVGIG (reference sequence). V lost 3 bases and J lost 1, with 9 bases in between. CDR3 length equals 13 residues. The CDR3 loop is CAWRGGGNTEAFF. CDR3 nucleotide sequence: TGTGCCTGGAGGGGAGGGGGGAACACTGAAGCTTTCTTT.

The chain is built from TRBV6-1 and TRBJ1-1, with a tentative D call TRBD1 (6 bases). Between the trimmed V and J ends, which lost 4 bases and 2 bases, there was a span of 8 bases. The CDR3 contains 13 residues. In germline, CDR1 is MNHNS, CDR2 SASEGT. The CDR3, as DNA: TGTGCCAGCAGTGCACAGGGAAACACTGAAGCTTTCTTT. The encoded protein is CASSAQGNTEAFF.

The chain uses TRBV5-5 and TRBJ2-3; a weak D match, TRBD2 (6 bases). The CDR3 has 13 residues. Germline V CDR1 and CDR2: SGHKS, YYEKEE (reference sequence). V lost 4 bases to trimming and J lost 13 bases, with 19 bases between them. The CDR3 nucleotides read TGTGCCAGCAGCCCGCGGGACCTCGTGAAGGAGTATTTT. It yields the protein CASSPRDLVKEYF. The variable domain in full, completed from reference TRBV5-5 and TRBJ2-3, reads DAGVTQSPTHLIKTRGQQVTLRCSPISGHKSVSWYQQVLGQGPQFIFQYYEKEERGRGNFPDRFSARQFPNYSSELNVNALLLGDSALYLCASSPRDLVKEYFGPGTRLTVL.

The V call is TRBV29-1, the J call TRBJ1-1; 7 bases line up with TRBD1. V was clipped by 8 bases and J by 5 bases; unmatched bases: 8. Germline CDR1 is SQVTM and CDR2 is ANQGSEA. The CDR3 is 12 amino acids. The CDR3 coding sequence is TGCAGCACCCAGACAGGGATTACTGAAGCTTTCTTT. Amino acids: CSTQTGITEAFF.

CDR3: CASSPTGLNSPLHF. The CDR3 DNA follows: TGTGCCAGCAGTCCGACAGGACTTAATTCACCCCTCCACTTT. The V and J genes are TRBV2 and TRBJ1-6, with a possible D match to TRBD1 (6 bases). Trimming pared 5 bases from V and 6 bases from J, leaving 11 bases between. This CDR3 contains 14 residues. Germline lookup yields CDR1 SNHLY and CDR2 FYNNEI.

CDR3 nucleotide sequence: TGTGCCAGCAGCCCCCCGACAGGGTTGCCCCACAATGAGCAGTTCTTC. This codes for CASSPPTGLPHNEQFF. The rearrangement uses TRBV11-2 and TRBJ2-1; 7 bases agree with TRBD1. The V segment lost 5 bases and the J segment 5 bases; nucleotides outside the gene matches: 12. CDR1 SGHAT and CDR2 FQNNGV come from the germline V gene. CDR3 size: 16 residues.

V is TRBV7-9 and J is TRBJ2-3; TRBD2 matches 16 bases. The germline V gene encodes CDR1 SEHNR and CDR2 FQNEAQ (reference sequence). This CDR3 has 17 residues. Losses at the gene ends were 3 bases for V and 1 base for J; bases not matched to a gene: 1. In DNA form, the CDR3 reads TGTGCCAGCAGCTTCGGGACTAGCGGGAGGGGCACAGATACGCAGTATTTT. Its protein is CASSFGTSGRGTDTQYF.

The chain joins TRBV14 to TRBJ1-1, with D possibly matching TRBD1 (6 bases). The germline V and J ends were trimmed by 6 bases and 0 bases, with 11 bases remaining between them. The CDR3 contains 14 residues. Per the germline V gene, CDR1 is SGHDN and CDR2 is FVKESK. The CDR3 coding sequence is TGTGCCAGCAGTAGGCAGGGGATGAACACTGAAGCTTTCTTT. Translation: CASSRQGMNTEAFF. Variable domain in full (rest from reference TRBV14 and TRBJ1-1): EAGVTQFPSHSVIEKGQTVTLRCDPISGHDNLYWYRRVMGKEIKFLLHFVKESKQDESGMPNNRFLAERTGGTYSTLKVQPAELEDSGVYFCASSRQGMNTEAFFGQGTRLTVV.

This rearrangement joins TRBV7-9 to TRBJ1-1; D unclear. Trimming removed 5 bases from V and 4 bases from J, with 11 bases in between. From germline, CDR1 is SEHNR and CDR2 FQNEAQ (reference sequence). The CDR3 extends over 13 amino acids. The CDR3 coding sequence is TGTGCCAGCAGCCTATATGGGAGCACTGAAGCTTTCTTT. Encoded protein: CASSLYGSTEAFF. The full variable domain, with the rest looked up from reference TRBV7-9 and TRBJ1-1, is DTGVSQNPRHKITKRGQNVTFRCDPISEHNRLYWYRQTLGQGPEFLTYFQNEAQLEKSRLLSDRFSAERPKGSFSTLEIQRTEQGDSAMYLCASSLYGSTEAFFGQGTRLTVV.

The chain joins TRBV6-1 to TRBJ1-1, with no clear D. Germline CDR1 is MNHNS and CDR2 is SASEGT. The CDR3 is 14 residues long. Trimming took 0 bases from V and 0 from J, leaving 5 bases between them. As DNA, the CDR3 is TGTGCCAGCAGTGAAGCCGGGTTGAACACTGAAGCTTTCTTT. Its protein product is CASSEAGLNTEAFF.

J is TRBJ1-1 and V is TRBV30; D call uncertain. The CDR3 extends over 15 amino acids. Germline V CDR1 and CDR2: GTSNPN, SVGIG (reference sequence). With 3 bases removed from V and 1 base from J, the gap between germline ends came to 15 bases. CDR3 sequence reads: CAWRARGIGNTEAFF. CDR3 DNA sequence: TGTGCCTGGAGAGCACGAGGGATCGGGAACACTGAAGCTTTCTTT.

The chain has TRBV27 and TRBJ2-2; 8 bases are a match to TRBD1. The CDR3 totals 16 residues. V dropped 4 bases and J dropped 1; count of bases not matched to a gene: 5. The V gene's germline CDR1 is MNHEY and CDR2 SMNVEV (reference sequence). The CDR3 loop reads CASSSQGAMNTGELFF. The DNA for the CDR3 is TGTGCCAGCAGTTCGCAGGGGGCAATGAACACCGGGGAGCTGTTTTTT.